This entry describes one TCR beta chain. Its matching antigen is unknown. Mismatch with germline at one junction end may stem from a read error. The entry originates in a study of tumor-infiltrating lymphocytes in primary liver carcinoma. Study information: The patients included men and women who were aged 30 to 69 years.

Both blood RNA, taken from unsorted whole blood, and germline DNA were extracted. Peripheral blood, around 4 milliliters, was collected prior to surgery. From 500 to 600 ng of total RNA, TCR beta-specific cDNA was reverse-transcribed using a constant-region primer. Amplification in three nested multiplex PCR rounds with slightly modified ARM-PCR gave rise to TCR beta libraries. With TRBV1-TRBV30 forward primers and a C-beta reverse primer, the first two PCR rounds were run for 9 to 10 cycles each. TCRdb called the multiplex PCR reads again in MiXCR, with one record for every CDR3 protein. This sample yields some 200,000 distinct CDR3 sequences, of which almost 65% are seen a single time; about 7.1% belongs to the top ten. Study findings and constraints: Tumor region pairs shared more overlap than did tumor-adjacent and tumor-blood pairs. Blood's top-250-clone fraction was significantly lower than that of tumors (p = 0.039).

The CDR3 totals 13 residues. CDR1 is MNHEY and CDR2 is SVGEGT in the germline V gene. The chain employs TRBV6-2 or TRBV6-3 and TRBJ2-7; D not certain. What was sequenced was peripheral blood. The source is an older woman with primary liver carcinoma and hepatitis B virus infection. The CDR3 region has the DNA TGTGCCAGCTGTTACTTTCTAGTCGGCGAGCAGTACTTC. Its translation is CASCYFLVGEQYF.